The rows below give T cell receptor beta chains drawn from one sample of a study of T cell responses to AZD1222 COVID-19 vaccine. Assay: immunoSEQ multiplex PCR; the TCRdb copy retains only in-frame clones and omits some. The table records under 110,000 clones, approximately 87% of them present only once. Sequenced material: peripheral blood, taken 28 days after the second AZD1222 dose. The origin of the receptors is an adult who received the AZD1222 COVID-19 vaccine. Both conserved end residues are part of each CDR3. D genes are given only for firm matches. Some rows mark clone size as missing; the rest say once, few, many or name a class of expanded clone.

v_gene: TRBV18
j_gene: TRBJ1-2
abundance: -
d_gene: -
CDR3nt: TGTGCCAGCTCACCTGGAGGGTCAGTGGGGCGCGGCTACACCTTC
CDR3aa: CASSPGGSVGRGYTF

v_gene: TRBV7-9
j_gene: TRBJ2-3
abundance: once
d_gene: TRBD2
CDR3nt: TGTGCCAGCAGCTTGGCGGGAGGCACAGATACGCAGTATTTT
CDR3aa: CASSLAGGTDTQYF

v_gene: TRBV27
j_gene: TRBJ1-6
abundance: -
d_gene: TRBD1
CDR3nt: TGTGCCAGCAGTTTTTCACAGGGGGGAAGCTACTATAATTCACCCCTCCACTTT
CDR3aa: CASSFSQGGSYYNSPLHF

v_gene: TRBV6-4
j_gene: TRBJ2-1
abundance: -
d_gene: -
CDR3nt: TGTGCCAGCAGTGACTCTGACATCCATGAGCAGTTCTTC
CDR3aa: CASSDSDIHEQFF

v_gene: TRBV12-3/TRBV12-4
j_gene: TRBJ2-1
abundance: -
d_gene: -
CDR3nt: TGTGCCAGCAGTCGGGACGGGAATGAGCAGTTCTTC
CDR3aa: CASSRDGNEQFF

v_gene: TRBV5-8
j_gene: TRBJ1-1
abundance: -
d_gene: TRBD1
CDR3nt: TGTGCCAGCAGCCCAATCGACAGGGACACTGAAGCTTTCTTT
CDR3aa: CASSPIDRDTEAFF

v_gene: TRBV4-1
j_gene: TRBJ1-6
abundance: once
d_gene: TRBD1
CDR3nt: TGCGCCAGCAGCCAAGAGGTCGGAAGGGGGCATTCACCCCTCCACTTT
CDR3aa: CASSQEVGRGHSPLHF

v_gene: TRBV30
j_gene: TRBJ2-1
abundance: -
d_gene: TRBD1
CDR3nt: TGTGCCTGGAGGGCCGGGACAGGGAGGGATGAGCAGTTCTTC
CDR3aa: CAWRAGTGRDEQFF

v_gene: TRBV5-6
j_gene: TRBJ1-6
abundance: -
d_gene: -
CDR3nt: TGTGCCAGCAGCCGGAGGGGGGCGCACCCCCCAGAGTCACCCCTCCACTTT
CDR3aa: CASSRRGAHPPESPLHF

v_gene: TRBV9
j_gene: TRBJ1-1
abundance: -
d_gene: TRBD1
CDR3nt: TGTGCCAGCAGCCCGACAGGGGGCTACACTGAAGCTTTCTTT
CDR3aa: CASSPTGGYTEAFF

v_gene: TRBV5-1
j_gene: TRBJ2-7
abundance: -
d_gene: -
CDR3nt: TGCGCCAGCGGGGACGGGAACCCCTACGAGCAGTACTTC
CDR3aa: CASGDGNPYEQYF

v_gene: TRBV9
j_gene: TRBJ2-3
abundance: once
d_gene: -
CDR3nt: TGTGCCAGCAGCGTAGCAATAGGGCGGGAAAGCACAGATACGCAGTATTTT
CDR3aa: CASSVAIGRESTDTQYF

v_gene: TRBV27
j_gene: TRBJ1-6
abundance: -
d_gene: TRBD1
CDR3nt: TGTGCCAGCAGTTTACGGCCGGGACAGGCCCGTTCACCCCTCCACTTT
CDR3aa: CASSLRPGQARSPLHF

v_gene: TRBV28
j_gene: TRBJ1-2
abundance: -
d_gene: TRBD1
CDR3nt: TGTGCCAGCCGAGACAGGGGCTCGGATGGCTACACCTTC
CDR3aa: CASRDRGSDGYTF

v_gene: TRBV28
j_gene: TRBJ1-3
abundance: -
d_gene: -
CDR3nt: TGTGCCAGCAGTCGGTTAGAGACCTTCTCTGGAAACACCATATATTTT
CDR3aa: CASSRLETFSGNTIYF

v_gene: TRBV13
j_gene: TRBJ2-2
abundance: -
d_gene: -
CDR3nt: TGTGCCAGCAGCTCTAGACCTGGTGGTAACACCGGGGAGCTGTTTTTT
CDR3aa: CASSSRPGGNTGELFF

v_gene: TRBV5-1
j_gene: TRBJ1-4
abundance: -
d_gene: TRBD1
CDR3nt: TGCGCCAGCAGCCCGGGGACAGACCCGAAACTGTTTTTT
CDR3aa: CASSPGTDPKLFF

v_gene: TRBV5-8
j_gene: TRBJ2-7
abundance: -
d_gene: TRBD2
CDR3nt: TGTGCCAGCAGCTTGGCCGCCGGGGGGACCTACGAGCAGTACTTC
CDR3aa: CASSLAAGGTYEQYF

v_gene: TRBV5-1
j_gene: TRBJ2-3
abundance: -
d_gene: TRBD2
CDR3nt: TGCGCCAGCAGCTTGGGAGCGGGAGGTTCAGATACGCAGTATTTT
CDR3aa: CASSLGAGGSDTQYF

v_gene: TRBV5-1
j_gene: TRBJ1-2
abundance: -
d_gene: TRBD1
CDR3nt: TGCGCCAGCAGCTCAACGACAGGGGATGGCTACACCTTC
CDR3aa: CASSSTTGDGYTF

v_gene: TRBV5-6
j_gene: TRBJ2-1
abundance: few
d_gene: TRBD2
CDR3nt: TGTGCCAGCAGCCCCGGGGGGGCTCCTAATGAGCAGTTCTTC
CDR3aa: CASSPGGAPNEQFF

v_gene: TRBV15
j_gene: TRBJ1-1
abundance: -
d_gene: TRBD1
CDR3nt: TGTGCCACCAGCACCCCCCCGGGACAGGGGGCGAACACTGAAGCTTTCTTT
CDR3aa: CATSTPPGQGANTEAFF

v_gene: TRBV2
j_gene: TRBJ2-3
abundance: -
d_gene: -
CDR3nt: TGTGCCAGCAGTGCGACAGGCAGCACAGATACGCAGTATTTT
CDR3aa: CASSATGSTDTQYF

v_gene: TRBV3-1/TRBV3-2
j_gene: TRBJ2-2
abundance: -
d_gene: -
CDR3nt: TGTGCCAGCAGCTTTACCAGGCGCACCGGGGAGCTGTTTTTT
CDR3aa: CASSFTRRTGELFF

v_gene: TRBV9
j_gene: TRBJ1-5
abundance: -
d_gene: -
CDR3nt: TGTGCCAGCAGCGCTCAGGTAGGCGGTCAGCCCCAGCATTTT
CDR3aa: CASSAQVGGQPQHF

v_gene: TRBV19
j_gene: TRBJ1-5
abundance: -
d_gene: -
CDR3nt: TGTGCCAGTAGTATAGTTATTCAGGGTAGTCAGCCCCAGCATTTT
CDR3aa: CASSIVIQGSQPQHF

v_gene: TRBV30
j_gene: TRBJ1-1
abundance: -
d_gene: -
CDR3nt: TGTGCCTGGAGTGTTCAGTTGAACACTGAAGCTTTCTTT
CDR3aa: CAWSVQLNTEAFF

v_gene: TRBV5-8
j_gene: TRBJ2-3
abundance: -
d_gene: -
CDR3nt: TGTGCCAGCAGCTTTGAGGGACTCTCCCCAGATACGCAGTATTTT
CDR3aa: CASSFEGLSPDTQYF

v_gene: TRBV13
j_gene: TRBJ2-7
abundance: -
d_gene: -
CDR3nt: TGTGCCAGCAGCCCCCAGACTAGTTCGGGCGAGCAGTACTTC
CDR3aa: CASSPQTSSGEQYF

v_gene: TRBV28
j_gene: TRBJ1-4
abundance: once
d_gene: -
CDR3nt: TGTGCCAGCAAAAGGGGTTTGGAAAAACTGTTTTTT
CDR3aa: CASKRGLEKLFF

v_gene: TRBV7-9
j_gene: TRBJ1-1
abundance: -
d_gene: TRBD1
CDR3nt: TGTGCCAGCAGCTCCTACCGGGACAGCAAGCAGAACACTGAAGCTTTCTTT
CDR3aa: CASSSYRDSKQNTEAFF

v_gene: TRBV5-4
j_gene: TRBJ2-5
abundance: -
d_gene: -
CDR3nt: TGTGCCAGCAGCTTGTGGCAGAGGGAGACCCAGTACTTC
CDR3aa: CASSLWQRETQYF

v_gene: TRBV5-5
j_gene: TRBJ2-1
abundance: -
d_gene: TRBD1
CDR3nt: TGTGCCAGCAGCTTACTTGTCAGGGGGCTCAATGAGCAGTTCTTC
CDR3aa: CASSLLVRGLNEQFF

v_gene: TRBV9
j_gene: TRBJ2-1
abundance: -
d_gene: TRBD2
CDR3nt: TGTGCCAGCAGCGTATTGGCGGGGGGGTCGCGCAATGAGCAGTTCTTC
CDR3aa: CASSVLAGGSRNEQFF

v_gene: TRBV28
j_gene: TRBJ1-3
abundance: -
d_gene: TRBD1
CDR3nt: TGTGCCAGCAGTCCACCGACAGGGACGCGATTCGGAAACACCATATATTTT
CDR3aa: CASSPPTGTRFGNTIYF

v_gene: TRBV6-5
j_gene: TRBJ1-2
abundance: -
d_gene: -
CDR3nt: TGTGCCAGCAGTTACGTGCCAGACTATGGCTACACCTTC
CDR3aa: CASSYVPDYGYTF